The clone carrying this TCR beta chain was seen more than once but under ten times. Its specificity is unknown. The entry originates in a study of blood T cells in healthy people across ages. Germline V gene data show CDR1 as MGHDK and CDR2 as SYGVNS. The CDR3 has 15 amino acids. With V trimmed by 8 bases and J by 0 bases, 6 bases remained unmatched. Through a sample-barcoded 5' primer and a J-beta primer mix, a second PCR was run for roughly 6 to 11 cycles. Unique molecular identifiers of 12 random nucleotides labeled each cDNA. CDR3-containing paired-end reads numbering at least 2.5 million came from each sample. TCRdb processed the 5' RACE reads anew with MiXCR; each CDR3 protein has one entry. The data show over 1,300,000 distinct CDR3 sequences, with approximately 63% seen just once and 6.5% to 8% held by the top ten. The study, taken as a whole, reports: Naive CD4+ cells and diversity were both higher in long-lived donors than in aged donors. Per million T cells, TCR beta diversity dropped roughly linearly as age increased.

The rearrangement uses TRBV25-1 and TRBJ2-3; 9 bases fit TRBD2. This sequence was found in a man aged 18 to 30 in good health. Specimen: blood. CDR3 amino acids: CASGRLAESTDTQYF. CDR3 in DNA: TGTGCCAGCGGCCGACTAGCGGAGAGCACAGATACGCAGTATTTT.